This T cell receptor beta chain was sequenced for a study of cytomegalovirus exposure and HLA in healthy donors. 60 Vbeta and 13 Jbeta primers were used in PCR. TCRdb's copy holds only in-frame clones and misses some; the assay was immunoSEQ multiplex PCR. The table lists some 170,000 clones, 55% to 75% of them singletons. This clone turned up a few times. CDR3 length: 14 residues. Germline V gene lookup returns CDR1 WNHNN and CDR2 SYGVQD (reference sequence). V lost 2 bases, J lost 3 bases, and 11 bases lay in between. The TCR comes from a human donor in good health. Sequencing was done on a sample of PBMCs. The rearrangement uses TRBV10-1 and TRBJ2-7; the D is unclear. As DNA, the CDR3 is TGCGCCAGCAGTGAGAGGTGGCCGGGCTACGAGCAGTACTTC. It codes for CASSERWPGYEQYF.